The 14 T cell receptor beta chains presented below share a single source sample, sequenced in a study of shared clonotypes between healthy human individuals. Naive CD8 populations comprised CD45RO-negative cells positively selected for CCR7, excluding terminally differentiated effector memory CD45RA+ cells. The table came from immunoSEQ multiplex PCR; TCRdb's copy has only in-frame clones and leaves some out. Seen here are around 1,900,000 clones, around 95% observed once, and the top ten hold 1.5% to 2%. Sequenced sample: naive CD8+ T cells from PBMCs. The receptors shown here come from a man aged 18 to 35 in good health. Some clones in this sample may be carry-over from other donors' samples.

This chain uses TRBV7-8 with TRBJ2-1; 9 nucleotides line up with TRBD1. Germline CDR1 SGHVS, CDR2 FQNEAQ. J was trimmed by 3 bases and V by 5 bases; bases with no gene match: 8. The CDR3 length is 16 residues. The CDR3 sequence is CASSIGGQGVYNEQFF. Here the CDR3 DNA reads TGTGCCAGCAGCATAGGGGGACAGGGAGTCTACAATGAGCAGTTCTTC.

This clone was detected only a few times. The V and J genes are TRBV19 and TRBJ2-1; D not certain. Germline-derived CDR1 and CDR2 are LNHDA and SQIVND (reference sequence). The CDR3 extends over 13 amino acids. The V end lost 3 bases, the J end lost 6 bases, and 9 bases lay between the germline ends. In nucleotides, the CDR3 is TGTGCCAGTAGTATCTCGCAACGCAATGAGCAGTTCTTC. It yields the protein CASSISQRNEQFF.

This chain uses TRBV28 with TRBJ2-7, with D unresolved. V was clipped by 5 bases and J by 3 bases, with 5 bases between them. The CDR3 is made up of 11 amino acids. The germline gives CDR1 MDHEN, CDR2 SYDVKM. The CDR3 sequence: CASSGLYEQYF. The CDR3 region has the DNA TGTGCCAGCAGTGGCCTCTACGAGCAGTACTTC. The full variable domain, its missing parts supplied by reference TRBV28 and TRBJ2-7, is DVKVTQSSRYLVKRTGEKVFLECVQDMDHENMFWYRQDPGLGLRLIYFSYDVKMKEKGDIPEGYSVSREKKERFSLILESASTNQTSMYLCASSGLYEQYFGPGTRLTVT.

The chain combines TRBV6-1 with TRBJ1-2; possibly TRBD1 for D (5 bases). Germline loops: CDR1 MNHNS, CDR2 SASEGT. The CDR3 spans 15 residues. V was clipped by 0 bases and J by 2 bases, with 10 bases between them. The CDR3 DNA reads as TGTGCCAGCAGTGAAGCACCGGGGCGGAACTATGGCTACACCTTC. Amino acid sequence: CASSEAPGRNYGYTF.

V usage is TRBV25-1 and J usage is TRBJ2-1; the D gene could be TRBD1 or TRBD2 (5 bases each). CDR3 length equals 15 residues. The V and J ends lost 6 bases and 2 bases respectively, with 14 bases between them. CDR1 and CDR2 (germline): MGHDK, SYGVNS. The chain's CDR3 is CASSEGGGPYNEQFF. The CDR3 region has the DNA TGTGCCAGCAGCGAAGGTGGGGGACCCTACAATGAGCAGTTCTTC. The full variable domain, completed using reference TRBV25-1 and TRBJ2-1, is EADIYQTPRYLVIGTGKKITLECSQTMGHDKMYWYQQDPGMELHLIHYSYGVNSTEKGDLSSESTVSRIRTEHFPLTLESARPSHTSQYLCASSEGGGPYNEQFFGPGTRLTVL.

J is TRBJ2-5 and V is TRBV7-2, with D perhaps matching TRBD2 (5 bases). This CDR3 has 15 residues. V lost 8 bases and J lost 3, with 19 bases in between. CDR1 and CDR2 (germline): SGHTA, FQGNSA. The CDR3 DNA is TGTGCCAGCCTAGCTTATGTACCCGAGGAAGAGACCCAGTACTTC. Translated, it gives CASLAYVPEEETQYF. The variable domain in full, completed from reference TRBV7-2 and TRBJ2-5, reads GAGVSQSPSNKVTEKGKDVELRCDPISGHTALYWYRQSLGQGLEFLIYFQGNSAPDKSGLPSDRFSAERTGGSVSTLTIQRTQQEDSAVYLCASLAYVPEEETQYFGPGTRLLVL.

The chain links TRBV2 to TRBJ2-2, with no clear D. This CDR3 comprises 15 residues. The germline gives CDR1 SNHLY, CDR2 FYNNEI. The V gene lost 9 bases and the J gene lost 5 bases, with 19 bases spanning the gap. The DNA of the CDR3 is TGTGCCAGTCTTGACGGCAATGCAATTACCGGGGAGCTGTTTTTT. Translated: CASLDGNAITGELFF.

This sequence joins TRBV6-5 and TRBJ1-1; D remains ambiguous. Germline values: CDR1 MNHEY, CDR2 SVGAGI. The CDR3 is made up of 14 amino acids. V lost 1 base, J lost 1 base, and 7 bases lay in between. The CDR3 here is CASSYYGSNTEAFF. CDR3 in DNA: TGTGCCAGCAGTTACTATGGGTCGAACACTGAAGCTTTCTTT.

The chain joins TRBV4-2 to TRBJ2-7; a weak D match, TRBD2 (6 bases). V lost 2 bases, J lost 0 bases, and 11 bases lay in between. From germline, CDR1 is LGHNA and CDR2 YNFKEQ. The CDR3 consists of 15 residues. CDR3 region: CASSQIPGLSYEQYF. DNA of the CDR3: TGTGCCAGCAGCCAAATCCCGGGACTCTCCTACGAGCAGTACTTC.

V usage is TRBV28 and J usage is TRBJ1-2; D call uncertain. V gave up 3 bases and J gave up 2 bases, with 13 bases separating them. Germline assignment: CDR1 MDHEN and CDR2 SYDVKM. CDR3 length equals 15 residues. The CDR3 sequence is CASSFLGSSNYGYTF. The CDR3 DNA reads as TGTGCCAGCAGTTTCTTGGGATCGTCCAACTATGGCTACACCTTC.

This rearrangement joins TRBV9 to TRBJ2-1, with TRBD2 as a possible D gene (6 bases). This CDR3 comprises 15 residues. Germline CDR1 reads SGDLS; CDR2 reads YYNGEE. Trimming cost V 0 bases and J 3 bases, with 10 bases left between them. CDR3 DNA: TGTGCCAGCAGCGTAGGTAGCGGACACTACAATGAGCAGTTCTTC. Translation gives CASSVGSGHYNEQFF.

This clone was found once. The V call is TRBV9, the J call TRBJ2-6; D gene ambiguous. The CDR3 consists of 16 residues. V was trimmed by 0 bases and J by 0 bases, leaving 7 bases between them. In germline, CDR1 is SGDLS, CDR2 YYNGEE. The CDR3 sequence: CASSVAVDSGANVLTF. In nucleotides, the CDR3 is TGTGCCAGCAGCGTAGCTGTAGACTCTGGGGCCAACGTCCTGACTTTC.

A remark on this clone: The same CDR3 is also encoded by other DNA sequences in this sample. The chain carries TRBV7-7 and TRBJ1-1; D possibly corresponds to TRBD1 (6 bases). Deletions cut 5 bases from V and 1 base from J, with 8 bases between. This CDR3 comprises 13 residues. Germline values: CDR1 SSHAT, CDR2 FNYEAQ (reference sequence). DNA for the CDR3: TGTGCCAGCAGCGCGACAGGGAACACTGAAGCTTTCTTT. The encoded protein is CASSATGNTEAFF.

The V call is TRBV27, the J call TRBJ2-3, with 12 bases aligning to TRBD2. Trimming removed 6 bases from V and 12 bases from J; junction bases left unmatched: 7. The CDR3 extends over 13 amino acids. Per the germline V gene, CDR1 is MNHEY and CDR2 is SMNVEV (reference sequence). CDR3 residues: CASRDPGLAGQYF. In nucleotides, the CDR3 is TGTGCCAGCAGAGACCCGGGACTAGCGGGTCAGTATTTT.